This T cell receptor (beta chain) was recorded in a study of T cells expressing NK-cell markers. Across the study: Within the sequenced cohort of eight donors, seven exhibited HCMV seropositivity and one was seronegative. Study-wide points: In four donors, dominant clonotypes made up about 25-60.1% of CD3+CD56-NKG2C+ cells.

Concerning this clonotype itself: What it binds is not known.

TCRdb re-called the 5' RACE reads and catalogs CDR3 proteins one per entry, DNA excluded. This specimen shows a few hundred thousand distinct CDR3 sequences; the ten leading clones hold approximately 4%. The CDR3 is 14 residues long. Per germline, CDR1 SQVTM and CDR2 ANQGSEA. What was sequenced was blood T cells: a sorted CD56 or NKG2C T cell subset, CD4+ or CD8+ T cells, or bulk PBMC T cells (not recorded which). The chain recombines TRBV29-1 with TRBJ1-1. The sequence derives from a young man in good health. CDR3 sequence reads: CSVPREGENTEAFF.